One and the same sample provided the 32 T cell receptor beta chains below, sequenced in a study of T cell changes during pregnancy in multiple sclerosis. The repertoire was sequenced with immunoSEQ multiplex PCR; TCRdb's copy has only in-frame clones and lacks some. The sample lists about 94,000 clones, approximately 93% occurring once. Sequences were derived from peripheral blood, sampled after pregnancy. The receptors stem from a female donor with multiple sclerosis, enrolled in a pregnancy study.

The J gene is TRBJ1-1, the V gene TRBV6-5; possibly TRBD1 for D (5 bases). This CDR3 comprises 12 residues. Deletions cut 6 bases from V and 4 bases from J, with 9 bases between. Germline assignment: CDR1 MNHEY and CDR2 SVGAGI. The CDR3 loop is CASRGGGTEAFF. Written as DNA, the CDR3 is TGTGCCAGCAGAGGCGGGGGCACTGAAGCTTTCTTT.

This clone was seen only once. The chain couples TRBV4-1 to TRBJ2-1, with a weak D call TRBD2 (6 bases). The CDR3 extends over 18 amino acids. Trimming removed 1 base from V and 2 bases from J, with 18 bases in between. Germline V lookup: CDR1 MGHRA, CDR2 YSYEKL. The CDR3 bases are TGCGCCAGCAGCCAAGGTATGGGCGGGACCGCCCCCTACAATGAGCAGTTCTTC. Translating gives CASSQGMGGTAPYNEQFF.

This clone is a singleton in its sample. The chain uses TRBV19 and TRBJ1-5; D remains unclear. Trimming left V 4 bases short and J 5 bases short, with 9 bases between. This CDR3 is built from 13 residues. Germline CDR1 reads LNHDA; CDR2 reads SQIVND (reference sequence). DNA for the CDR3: TGTGCCAGTAGTACCGACTTACATCAGCCCCAGCATTTT. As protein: CASSTDLHQPQHF.

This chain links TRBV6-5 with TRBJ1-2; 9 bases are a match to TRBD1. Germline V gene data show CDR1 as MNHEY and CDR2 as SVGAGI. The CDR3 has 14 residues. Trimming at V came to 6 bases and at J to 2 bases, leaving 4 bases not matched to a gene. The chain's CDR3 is CASRRTGVNYGYTF. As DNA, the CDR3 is TGTGCCAGCAGGCGGACAGGGGTGAACTATGGCTACACCTTC.

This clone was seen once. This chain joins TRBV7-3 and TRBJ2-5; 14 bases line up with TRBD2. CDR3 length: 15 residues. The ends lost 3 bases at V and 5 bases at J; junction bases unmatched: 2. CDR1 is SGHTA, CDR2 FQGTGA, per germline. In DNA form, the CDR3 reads TGTGCCAGCAGCTTGAGACTAGCGGGAGGGGAGACCCAGTACTTC. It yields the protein CASSLRLAGGETQYF.

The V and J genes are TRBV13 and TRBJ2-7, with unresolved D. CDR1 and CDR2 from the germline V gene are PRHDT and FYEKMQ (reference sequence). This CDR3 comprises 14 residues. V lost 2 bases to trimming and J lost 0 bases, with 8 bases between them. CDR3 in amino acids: CASSLSVHSYEQYF. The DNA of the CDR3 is TGTGCCAGCAGCTTAAGTGTACACTCCTACGAGCAGTACTTC.

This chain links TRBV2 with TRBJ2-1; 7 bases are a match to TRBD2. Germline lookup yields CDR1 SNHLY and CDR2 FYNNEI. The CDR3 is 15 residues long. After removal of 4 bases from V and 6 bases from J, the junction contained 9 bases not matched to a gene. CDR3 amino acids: CASSGSGVFFNEQFF. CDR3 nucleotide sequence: TGTGCCAGCAGTGGGAGCGGGGTATTTTTCAATGAGCAGTTCTTC.

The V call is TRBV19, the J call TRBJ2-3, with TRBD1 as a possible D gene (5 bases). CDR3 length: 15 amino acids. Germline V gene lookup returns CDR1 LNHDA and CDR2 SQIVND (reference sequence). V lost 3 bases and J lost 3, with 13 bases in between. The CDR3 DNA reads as TGTGCCAGTAGTATGGCAGGGTCATTTACAGATACGCAGTATTTT. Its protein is CASSMAGSFTDTQYF.

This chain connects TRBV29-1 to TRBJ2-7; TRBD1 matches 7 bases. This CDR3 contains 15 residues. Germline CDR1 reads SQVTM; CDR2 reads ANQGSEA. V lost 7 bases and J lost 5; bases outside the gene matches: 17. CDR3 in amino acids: CSAIARDRGPNEQYF. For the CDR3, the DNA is TGCAGCGCGATTGCCCGGGACAGAGGTCCGAACGAGCAGTACTTC.

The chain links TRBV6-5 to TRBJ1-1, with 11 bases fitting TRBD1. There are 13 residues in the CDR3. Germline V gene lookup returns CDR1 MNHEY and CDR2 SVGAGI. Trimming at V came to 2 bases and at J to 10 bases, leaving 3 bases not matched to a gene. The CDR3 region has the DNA TGTGCCAGCAGTTACGAGGACAGGGGGCTAGCTTTCTTT. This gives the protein CASSYEDRGLAFF.

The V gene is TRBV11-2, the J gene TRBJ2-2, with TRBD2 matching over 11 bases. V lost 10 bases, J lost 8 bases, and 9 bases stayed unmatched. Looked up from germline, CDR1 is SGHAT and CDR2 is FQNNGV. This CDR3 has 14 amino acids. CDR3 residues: CATMRWTSGGELFF. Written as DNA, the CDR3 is TGTGCCACCATGAGGTGGACTAGCGGGGGGGAGCTGTTTTTT.

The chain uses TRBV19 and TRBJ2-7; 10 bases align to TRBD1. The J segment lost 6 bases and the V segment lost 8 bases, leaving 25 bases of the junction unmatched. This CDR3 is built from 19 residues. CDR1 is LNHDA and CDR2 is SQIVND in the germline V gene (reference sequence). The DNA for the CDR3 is TGTGCCAGTGGGACAGGGGATAGTCGTATAACCCATCAGCCGGCCGAGCAGTACTTC. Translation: CASGTGDSRITHQPAEQYF.

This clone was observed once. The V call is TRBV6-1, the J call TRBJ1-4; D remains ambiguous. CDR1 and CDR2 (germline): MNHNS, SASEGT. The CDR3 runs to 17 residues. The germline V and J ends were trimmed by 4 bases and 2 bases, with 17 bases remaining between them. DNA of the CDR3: TGTGCCAGCAGTGGCCTTATATCAGACACCACTAATGAAAAACTGTTTTTT. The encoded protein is CASSGLISDTTNEKLFF.

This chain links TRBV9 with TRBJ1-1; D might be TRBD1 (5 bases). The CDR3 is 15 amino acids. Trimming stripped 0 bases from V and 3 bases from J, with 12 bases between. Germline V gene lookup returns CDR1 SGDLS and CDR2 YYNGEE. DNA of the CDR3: TGTGCCAGCAGCGTAGAGGGGCGAGTGGACACTGAAGCTTTCTTT. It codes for CASSVEGRVDTEAFF. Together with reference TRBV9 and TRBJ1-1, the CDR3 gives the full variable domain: DSGVTQTPKHLITATGQRVTLRCSPRSGDLSVYWYQQSLDQGLQFLIQYYNGEERAKGNILERFSAQQFPDLHSELNLSSLELGDSALYFCASSVEGRVDTEAFFGQGTRLTVV.

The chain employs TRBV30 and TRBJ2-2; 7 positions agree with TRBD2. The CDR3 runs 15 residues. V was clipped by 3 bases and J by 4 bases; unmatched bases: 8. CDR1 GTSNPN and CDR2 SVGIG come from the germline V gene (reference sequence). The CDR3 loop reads CAWSKTSVSTGELFF. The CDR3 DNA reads TGTGCCTGGAGCAAAACTAGCGTAAGCACCGGGGAGCTGTTTTTT.

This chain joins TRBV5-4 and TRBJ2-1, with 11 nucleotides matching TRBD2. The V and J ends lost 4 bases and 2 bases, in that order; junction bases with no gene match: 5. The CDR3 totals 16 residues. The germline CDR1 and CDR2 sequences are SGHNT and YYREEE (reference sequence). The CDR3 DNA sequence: TGTGCCAGCAGCACCCCGGGACTAGCGGCCTACAATGAGCAGTTCTTC. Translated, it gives CASSTPGLAAYNEQFF.

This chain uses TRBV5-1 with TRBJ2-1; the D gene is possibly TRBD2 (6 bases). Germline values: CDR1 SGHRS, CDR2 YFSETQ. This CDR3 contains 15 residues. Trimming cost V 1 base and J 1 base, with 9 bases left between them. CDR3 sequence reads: CASSLRLGSYNEQFF. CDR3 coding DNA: TGCGCCAGCAGCTTGAGACTAGGTTCCTACAATGAGCAGTTCTTC. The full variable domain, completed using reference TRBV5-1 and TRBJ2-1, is KAGVTQTPRYLIKTRGQQVTLSCSPISGHRSVSWYQQTPGQGLQFLFEYFSETQRNKGNFPGRFSGRQFSNSRSEMNVSTLELGDSALYLCASSLRLGSYNEQFFGPGTRLTVL.

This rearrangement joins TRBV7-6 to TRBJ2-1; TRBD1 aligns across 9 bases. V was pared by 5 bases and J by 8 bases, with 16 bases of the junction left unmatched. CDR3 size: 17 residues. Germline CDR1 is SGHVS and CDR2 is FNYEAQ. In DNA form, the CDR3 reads TGTGCCAGCAGCGGGGGGACAGGGAAGGTCGTTTCTCATGAGCAGTTCTTC. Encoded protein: CASSGGTGKVVSHEQFF.

The CDR3 DNA reads as TGTGCCAGTAGTTCATTCCAGACAGGCCATAACTATGGCTACACCTTC. Protein product: CASSSFQTGHNYGYTF. The genes are TRBV19 and TRBJ1-2; TRBD1 is a possible D gene (6 bases). V lost 5 bases, J lost 1 base, and 17 bases lay in between. This CDR3 comprises 16 residues. Germline V gives CDR1 LNHDA, CDR2 SQIVND (reference sequence). The full variable domain, with the rest looked up from reference TRBV19 and TRBJ1-2, is DGGITQSPKYLFRKEGQNVTLSCEQNLNHDAMYWYRQDPGQGLRLIYYSQIVNDFQKGDIAEGYSVSREKKESFPLTVTSAQKNPTAFYLCASSSFQTGHNYGYTFGSGTRLTVV.

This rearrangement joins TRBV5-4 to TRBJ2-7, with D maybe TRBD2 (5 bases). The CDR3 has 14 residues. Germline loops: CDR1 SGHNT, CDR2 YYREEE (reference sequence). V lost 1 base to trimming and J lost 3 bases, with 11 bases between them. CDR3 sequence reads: CASSLKGGHYEQYF. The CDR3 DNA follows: TGTGCCAGCAGCTTGAAGGGCGGGCACTACGAGCAGTACTTC.

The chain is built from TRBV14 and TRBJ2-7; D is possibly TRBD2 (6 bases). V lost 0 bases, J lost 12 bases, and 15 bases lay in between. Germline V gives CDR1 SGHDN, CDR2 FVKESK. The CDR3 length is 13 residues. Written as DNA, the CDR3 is TGTGCCAGCAGCCAAGATCAAGGAAGGGACTTGTACTTC. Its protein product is CASSQDQGRDLYF.

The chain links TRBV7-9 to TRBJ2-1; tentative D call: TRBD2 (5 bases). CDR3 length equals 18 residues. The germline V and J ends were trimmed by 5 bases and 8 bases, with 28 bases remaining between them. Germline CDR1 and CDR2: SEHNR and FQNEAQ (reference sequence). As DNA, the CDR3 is TGTGCCAGCAGCGACCGAAAGACCCCAGAGGGTTCCGCGGATGAGCAGTTCTTC. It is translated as CASSDRKTPEGSADEQFF.

The CDR3 sequence: CASRQTGGYTEAFF. CDR3 DNA sequence: TGTGCCAGCAGGCAAACAGGCGGTTACACTGAAGCTTTCTTT. The chain has TRBV27 and TRBJ1-1; D might be TRBD1 (5 bases). V lost 6 bases, J lost 3 bases, and 14 bases lay in between. The germline V gene encodes CDR1 MNHEY and CDR2 SMNVEV (reference sequence). The CDR3 loop spans 14 amino acids.

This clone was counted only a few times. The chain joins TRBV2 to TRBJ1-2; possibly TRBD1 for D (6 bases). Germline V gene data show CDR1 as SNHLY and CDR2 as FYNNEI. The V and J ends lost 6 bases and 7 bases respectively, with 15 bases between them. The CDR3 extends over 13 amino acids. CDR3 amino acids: CASRKTGHSGYTF. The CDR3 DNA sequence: TGTGCCAGCAGGAAGACGGGACACTCTGGCTACACCTTC.

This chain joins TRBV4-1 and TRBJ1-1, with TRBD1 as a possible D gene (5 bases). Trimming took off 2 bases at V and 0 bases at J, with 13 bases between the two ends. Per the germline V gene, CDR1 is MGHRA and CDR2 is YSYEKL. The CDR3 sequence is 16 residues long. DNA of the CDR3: TGCGCCAGCAGCCAAACGCTGGGACTGATGAACACTGAAGCTTTCTTT. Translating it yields CASSQTLGLMNTEAFF.

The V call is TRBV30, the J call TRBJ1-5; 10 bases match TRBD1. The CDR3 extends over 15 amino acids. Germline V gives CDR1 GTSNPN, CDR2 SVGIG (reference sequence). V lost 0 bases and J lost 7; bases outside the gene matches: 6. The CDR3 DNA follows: TGTGCCTGGAGTGTACCGGGACAGGGGACCCAGCCCCAGCATTTT. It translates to CAWSVPGQGTQPQHF.

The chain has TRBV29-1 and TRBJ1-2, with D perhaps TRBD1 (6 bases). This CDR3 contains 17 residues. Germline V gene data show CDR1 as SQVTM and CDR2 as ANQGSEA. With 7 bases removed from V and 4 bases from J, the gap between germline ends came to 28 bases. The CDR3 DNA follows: TGCAGCGCGCACCTACAGGGAAGGAGAAGTTTGAGCTATGGCTACACCTTC. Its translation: CSAHLQGRRSLSYGYTF.

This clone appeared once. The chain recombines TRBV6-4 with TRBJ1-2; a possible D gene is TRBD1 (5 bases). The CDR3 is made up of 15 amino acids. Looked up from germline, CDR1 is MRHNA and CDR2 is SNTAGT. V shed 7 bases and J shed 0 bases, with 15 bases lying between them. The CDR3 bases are TGTGCCAGCAACCCCAGGGCAGGAGCTAACTATGGCTACACCTTC. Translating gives CASNPRAGANYGYTF.

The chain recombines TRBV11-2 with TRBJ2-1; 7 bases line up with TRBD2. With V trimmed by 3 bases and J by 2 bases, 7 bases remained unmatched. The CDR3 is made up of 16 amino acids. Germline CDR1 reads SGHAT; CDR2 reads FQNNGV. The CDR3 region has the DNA TGTGCCAGCAGCTTTCGCGGGAGAGCAACCTACAATGAGCAGTTCTTC. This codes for CASSFRGRATYNEQFF.

In DNA form, the CDR3 reads TGCGCCAGCAGAGAAGGGGTCTCTGGAAACACCATATATTTT. Protein sequence: CASREGVSGNTIYF. This chain links TRBV5-1 with TRBJ1-3; D may be TRBD1 (5 bases). CDR1 is SGHRS, CDR2 YFSETQ, per germline. CDR3 length: 14 amino acids. Trimming stripped 5 bases from V and 0 bases from J, with 9 bases between.

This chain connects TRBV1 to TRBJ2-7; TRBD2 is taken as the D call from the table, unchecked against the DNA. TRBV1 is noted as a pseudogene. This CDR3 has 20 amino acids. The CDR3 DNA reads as TGCACCAGCAGCCAGGGCCCCCCCCTTCCTCTAGCGGGAGTCTTGTACGAGCAGTACTTC. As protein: CTSSQGPPLPLAGVLYEQYF.

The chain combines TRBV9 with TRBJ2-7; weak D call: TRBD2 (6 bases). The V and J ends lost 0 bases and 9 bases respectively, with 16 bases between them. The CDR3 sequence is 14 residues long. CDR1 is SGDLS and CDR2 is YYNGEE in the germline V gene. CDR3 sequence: CASSVEEGTPAQYF. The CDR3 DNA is TGTGCCAGCAGCGTAGAAGAAGGGACTCCAGCGCAGTACTTC.